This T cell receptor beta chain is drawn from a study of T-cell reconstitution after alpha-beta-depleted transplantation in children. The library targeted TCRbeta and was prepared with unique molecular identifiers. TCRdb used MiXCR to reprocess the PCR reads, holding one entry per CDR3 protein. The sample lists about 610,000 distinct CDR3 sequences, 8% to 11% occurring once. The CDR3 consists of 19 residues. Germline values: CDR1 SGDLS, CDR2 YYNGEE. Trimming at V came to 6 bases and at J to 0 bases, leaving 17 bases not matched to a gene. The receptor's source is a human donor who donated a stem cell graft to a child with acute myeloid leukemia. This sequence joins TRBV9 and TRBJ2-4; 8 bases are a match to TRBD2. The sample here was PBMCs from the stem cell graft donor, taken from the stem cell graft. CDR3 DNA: TGTGCCAGCAACACGCTCGGGACTAGACCTCTCTTAGCCAAAAACATTCAGTACTTC. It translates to CASNTLGTRPLLAKNIQYF.